These 11 T cell receptor beta chains were sequenced from one sample in a study of T cell responses to AZD1222 COVID-19 vaccine. The assay was immunoSEQ multiplex PCR, and TCRdb's table has in-frame clones only and misses some. The data contain nearly 110,000 clones, 75% to 95% of them seen just once; the ten biggest clones take up about 6.8%. The sample was peripheral blood, taken 28 days after the second AZD1222 dose. These receptors originate from an adult who received the AZD1222 COVID-19 vaccine.

The rearrangement joins TRBV18 to TRBJ2-2, with TRBD2 matching 9 bases. CDR3 length: 18 amino acids. Germline assignment: CDR1 KGHSH and CDR2 LQKENI. V was pared by 2 bases and J by 0 bases, with 7 bases of the junction left unmatched. CDR3 sequence: CASSPTGTSGSNTGELFF. In nucleotides, the CDR3 is TGTGCCAGCTCACCAACCGGAACTAGCGGGTCGAACACCGGGGAGCTGTTTTTT.

The chain is built from TRBV18 and TRBJ2-7; 7 bases line up with TRBD1. CDR1 is KGHSH, CDR2 LQKENI, per germline. V was pared by 4 bases and J by 5 bases, with 5 bases of the junction left unmatched. This CDR3 has 13 residues. CDR3 sequence: CASSLRTGDEQYF. The CDR3, as DNA: TGTGCCAGCTCACTCCGGACAGGAGACGAGCAGTACTTC.

The CDR3 is CASSVVERGHGYTF. CDR3 bases: TGTGCCAGCAGCGTAGTCGAAAGGGGGCATGGCTACACCTTC. The genes are TRBV9 and TRBJ1-2; 7 bases match TRBD1. The ends lost 0 bases at V and 6 bases at J; junction bases unmatched: 5. From germline, CDR1 is SGDLS and CDR2 YYNGEE. This CDR3 has 14 amino acids. The entire variable domain, with the rest obtained from reference TRBV9 and TRBJ1-2, is as follows: DSGVTQTPKHLITATGQRVTLRCSPRSGDLSVYWYQQSLDQGLQFLIQYYNGEERAKGNILERFSAQQFPDLHSELNLSSLELGDSALYFCASSVVERGHGYTFGSGTRLTVV.

The gene calls are TRBV4-1 and TRBJ2-7; 7 bases match TRBD1. The CDR3 is 16 amino acids. CDR1 and CDR2 (germline): MGHRA, YSYEKL. The ends lost 4 bases at V and 3 bases at J; junction bases unmatched: 12. In nucleotides, the CDR3 is TGCGCCAGCAGCCTTTCCCGGACAGGCTCCGTCTACGAGCAGTACTTC. Its protein is CASSLSRTGSVYEQYF.

CDR3 DNA sequence: TGTGCCAACGAAGACAGGGGGCAGGGAGAGCAGTACTTC. Its protein is CANEDRGQGEQYF. The chain uses TRBV6-5 and TRBJ2-7, with 10 bases matching TRBD1. Trimming at V came to 10 bases and at J to 7 bases, leaving 10 bases not matched to a gene. Per germline, CDR1 MNHEY and CDR2 SVGAGI. The length of the CDR3 is 13 residues.

The chain employs TRBV7-9 and TRBJ1-2, with D possibly TRBD1 on 6 matching bases. The CDR3 runs to 15 residues. The V gene lost 5 bases and the J gene lost 4 bases, with 17 bases spanning the gap. The germline CDR1 and CDR2 sequences are SEHNR and FQNEAQ (reference sequence). In nucleotides, the CDR3 is TGTGCCAGCAGCCTCGCCGGGGGCGAAAGCTATGGCTACACCTTC. This encodes CASSLAGGESYGYTF.

This chain joins TRBV3-1 (or the pseudogene TRBV3-2) and TRBJ1-5, with D unclear. CDR3 length equals 14 residues. Trimming took 5 bases from V and 2 from J, leaving 10 bases between them. In germline, CDR1 is LGHDT, CDR2 YNNKEL (reference sequence). The CDR3 spells CASSYDGGNQPQHF. CDR3 sequence (DNA): TGTGCCAGCAGCTACGATGGCGGCAATCAGCCCCAGCATTTT.

The chain links TRBV28 to TRBJ2-5; tentatively, D is TRBD1 or TRBD2 (5 bases each). The germline gives CDR1 MDHEN, CDR2 SYDVKM. The CDR3 is made up of 16 amino acids. Between the trimmed V and J ends, which lost 2 bases and 4 bases, there was a span of 17 bases. CDR3 sequence reads: CASSLGTVRGVETQYF. In nucleotides, the CDR3 is TGTGCCAGCAGTTTAGGGACCGTGAGGGGCGTAGAGACCCAGTACTTC.

The chain recombines TRBV5-4 with TRBJ2-2, with a possible D match to TRBD2 (6 bases). This CDR3 region has 16 residues. Germline CDR1 and CDR2: SGHNT and YYREEE (reference sequence). The V gene lost 4 bases and the J gene lost 3 bases, with 16 bases spanning the gap. CDR3 nucleotides: TGTGCCAGCAGCCCGTGGGGGGAGAGGGACACCGGGGAGCTGTTTTTT. Translating it yields CASSPWGERDTGELFF.

V usage is TRBV30 and J usage is TRBJ1-2; TRBD1 might be the D (6 bases). There are 14 residues in the CDR3. The V end was cut by 2 bases, the J end by 3 bases, with 13 bases between. Germline V gene sequence: CDR1 GTSNPN, CDR2 SVGIG (reference sequence). CDR3 nucleotides: TGTGCCTGGAGTAGGCAGGGGTTATACTATGGCTACACCTTC. It yields the protein CAWSRQGLYYGYTF.

The V and J genes are TRBV6-5 and TRBJ1-2; 8 bases match TRBD1. V shed 7 bases, J shed 1 base, and the junction held 5 bases outside the gene matches. The CDR3 is made up of 14 amino acids. Germline V lookup: CDR1 MNHEY, CDR2 SVGAGI. This chain's CDR3 is CASKGDRHNYGYTF. CDR3 sequence (DNA): TGTGCCAGCAAAGGGGACAGGCATAACTATGGCTACACCTTC.